Following are 24 T cell receptor beta chains from one sample sequenced in a study of PD-L1 blockade in urothelial cancer. The table came from immunoSEQ multiplex PCR; TCRdb's copy has only in-frame clones and leaves some out. The sample comprises approximately 28,000 clones, about 85% of which are singletons, and 2.5% to 3% rests with the top ten. Time point indicated: peripheral blood 6 weeks after treatment start. The sequencing used PBMCs, collected around atezolizumab (anti-PD-L1) treatment. The receptors come from a man aged 70-80 years with urothelial cancer.

This clone has a handful of counts. The chain links TRBV7-6 to TRBJ2-5; possibly TRBD2 for D (6 bases). The V end was cut by 5 bases, the J end by 5 bases, with 21 bases between. Per germline, CDR1 SGHVS and CDR2 FNYEAQ. The length of the CDR3 is 16 residues. This chain's CDR3 is CASSQRGGTQGETQYF. DNA for the CDR3: TGTGCCAGCAGCCAGAGGGGCGGGACCCAAGGGGAGACCCAGTACTTC.

CDR3: CAWTSVSYGYTF. For the CDR3, the DNA is TGTGCCTGGACTTCCGTCTCCTATGGCTACACCTTC. This sequence joins TRBV30 and TRBJ1-2; D gene unclear. The CDR3 consists of 12 residues. The germline gives CDR1 GTSNPN, CDR2 SVGIG (reference sequence). V was cut by 4 bases and J by 4 bases, with 10 bases left in between.

The genes are TRBV19 and TRBJ1-2; possibly TRBD1 for D (5 bases). There are 14 residues in the CDR3. V shed 9 bases and J shed 9 bases, with 23 bases lying between them. CDR1 LNHDA and CDR2 SQIVND come from the germline V gene (reference sequence). CDR3 sequence: CASELVGARESYTF. The CDR3 region has the DNA TGTGCCAGCGAGTTAGTAGGGGCGCGGGAAAGCTACACCTTC.

The genes are TRBV30 and TRBJ1-1; D may be TRBD1 (5 bases). Trimming left V 3 bases short and J 5 bases short, with 19 bases between. The CDR3 is 15 amino acids. Germline CDR1 and CDR2: GTSNPN and SVGIG (reference sequence). The CDR3 DNA sequence: TGTGCCTGGAGCCGCACCGGACTGGGGGGGACTGAAGCTTTCTTT. Translated: CAWSRTGLGGTEAFF.

The V gene is TRBV7-2, the J gene TRBJ2-4, with D maybe TRBD2 (7 bases). The CDR3 consists of 14 residues. Trimming left V 5 bases short and J 8 bases short, with 16 bases between. CDR1 is SGHTA and CDR2 is FQGNSA in the germline V gene. The CDR3 nucleotides read TGTGCCAGCAGCCCCCAAAGGGGGGGATACATTCAGTACTTC. This encodes CASSPQRGGYIQYF.

V gene TRBV6-1 combines with J gene TRBJ2-4, with D maybe TRBD1 (5 bases). CDR3 size: 16 residues. V dropped 3 bases and J dropped 0 bases, with 12 bases sitting between them. Per the germline V gene, CDR1 is MNHNS and CDR2 is SASEGT. The CDR3 sequence is CASSDVGQIAKNIQYF. CDR3 DNA: TGTGCCAGCAGTGATGTGGGGCAGATAGCCAAAAACATTCAGTACTTC.

The rearrangement links TRBV5-1 to TRBJ2-1; D remains unclear. V lost 5 bases and J 5 bases, leaving 5 bases between the germline ends. The CDR3 has 11 residues. Germline values: CDR1 SGHRS, CDR2 YFSETQ. CDR3 loop: CASRNNNEQFF. DNA of the CDR3: TGCGCCAGCAGAAATAACAATGAGCAGTTCTTC.

The chain employs TRBV12-5 and TRBJ1-5; D may be TRBD1 (5 bases). V gave up 6 bases and J gave up 0 bases, with 9 bases separating them. Germline CDR1 is LGHNT and CDR2 is FRNRAP. CDR3 length: 14 residues. CDR3 DNA: TGTGCTAGTGGCCTGGGGGGTAGCAATCAGCCCCAGCATTTT. This codes for CASGLGGSNQPQHF. Based on the CDR3 plus reference TRBV12-5 and TRBJ1-5, the full variable domain is DARVTQTPRHKVTEMGQEVTMRCQPILGHNTVFWYRQTMMQGLELLAYFRNRAPLDDSGMPKDRFSAEMPDATLATLKIQPSEPRDSAVYFCASGLGGSNQPQHFGDGTRLSIL.

The chain carries TRBV7-3 and TRBJ1-5, with 8 bases that match TRBD1. The CDR3 runs 17 residues. Germline values: CDR1 SGHTA, CDR2 FQGTGA. The V and J ends lost 3 bases and 1 base, in that order; junction bases with no gene match: 8. CDR3 sequence: CASSFIDRGRSNQPQHF. The CDR3, as DNA: TGTGCCAGCAGCTTCATAGACAGGGGCCGGAGCAATCAGCCCCAGCATTTT.

This chain connects TRBV5-8 to TRBJ2-2, with 9 bases matching TRBD1. V lost 0 bases to trimming and J lost 3 bases; unmatched junction nucleotides: 3. Germline CDR1 is SGHTS and CDR2 is YDEGEE. CDR3 length: 16 amino acids. The chain's CDR3 is CASSLGTGGDTGELFF. The CDR3 DNA sequence: TGTGCCAGCAGCTTGGGAACAGGGGGCGACACCGGGGAGCTGTTTTTT.

The rearrangement links TRBV18 to TRBJ1-4; 7 nucleotides align to TRBD1. The CDR3 runs to 15 residues. With V trimmed by 1 base and J by 8 bases, 7 bases remained unmatched. CDR1 is KGHSH, CDR2 LQKENI, per germline. CDR3 nucleotides: TGTGCCAGCTCACCACGGCGGCAGGGGGAGGAAAAACTGTTTTTT. It codes for CASSPRRQGEEKLFF.

CDR3 sequence reads: CASSLEGARTRAEAFF. The DNA of the CDR3 is TGTGCCAGCAGCTTGGAGGGCGCGAGGACGCGGGCTGAAGCTTTCTTT. The V gene is TRBV5-5, the J gene TRBJ1-1, with no clear D. Trimming removed 0 bases at V and 6 bases at J, with 18 bases between. Germline-derived CDR1 and CDR2 are SGHKS and YYEKEE (reference sequence). The CDR3 is 16 amino acids.

This CDR3 is CASSSGGGSPFETQYF. The DNA for the CDR3 is TGTGCCAGCAGCTCGGGAGGGGGGAGTCCCTTCGAGACCCAGTACTTC. This chain connects TRBV5-4 to TRBJ2-5; 8 nucleotides agree with TRBD2. The CDR3 extends over 16 amino acids. From germline, CDR1 is SGHNT and CDR2 YYREEE (reference sequence). V trimming: 3 bases; J trimming: 5 bases; junction bases outside the gene matches: 12. Full variable domain (rest looked up from reference TRBV5-4 and TRBJ2-5): ETGVTQSPTHLIKTRGQQVTLRCSSQSGHNTVSWYQQALGQGPQFIFQYYREEENGRGNFPPRFSGLQFPNYSSELNVNALELDDSALYLCASSSGGGSPFETQYFGPGTRLLVL.

In this sample, this clone turned up a few times. The chain combines TRBV19 with TRBJ2-3; D call uncertain. With 10 bases removed from V and 1 base from J, the gap between germline ends came to 9 bases. The CDR3 loop spans 12 amino acids. Germline CDR1 reads LNHDA; CDR2 reads SQIVND (reference sequence). The CDR3 region is CATRGRTDTQYF. CDR3 DNA sequence: TGTGCCACCCGTGGCCGCACAGATACGCAGTATTTT.

This clone has only a few counts. This rearrangement joins TRBV7-9 to TRBJ1-2, with a possible D match to TRBD1 (5 bases). The CDR3 contains 16 residues. V was trimmed by 3 bases and J by 4 bases, leaving 18 bases between them. Germline V gene data show CDR1 as SEHNR and CDR2 as FQNEAQ (reference sequence). CDR3 coding DNA: TGTGCCAGCAGCTTGGACACCGTTATAAGACCCTATGGCTACACCTTC. Translation: CASSLDTVIRPYGYTF.

The chain joins TRBV4-1 to TRBJ2-7; 9 nucleotides agree with TRBD2. Unmatched junction bases numbered 6, after V lost 4 bases and J lost 5 bases. Germline V gene sequence: CDR1 MGHRA, CDR2 YSYEKL. This CDR3 has 14 residues. CDR3 coding DNA: TGCGCCAGCAGCCGAGCGGGGGGAGAGGACGAGCAGTACTTC. Its translation is CASSRAGGEDEQYF.

This chain connects TRBV6-5 to TRBJ1-2, with D uncertain. This CDR3 has 15 residues. The germline V gene encodes CDR1 MNHEY and CDR2 SVGAGI. Trimming cost V 6 bases and J 0 bases, with 14 bases left between them. CDR3 sequence: CASRSEGISNYGYTF. The CDR3 nucleotides are TGTGCCAGCAGGAGTGAGGGAATCTCTAACTATGGCTACACCTTC.

This rearrangement joins TRBV15 to TRBJ2-6; the D gene is possibly TRBD2 (5 bases). This CDR3 is built from 17 residues. Per germline, CDR1 LNHNV and CDR2 YYDKDF (reference sequence). The V end lost 2 bases, the J end lost 0 bases, and 11 bases lay between the germline ends. Here the CDR3 DNA reads TGTGCCACCAGCAGACAACCGGGATTCTCTGGGGCCAACGTCCTGACTTTC. It yields the protein CATSRQPGFSGANVLTF.

This clone was found once. CDR3 coding DNA: TGTGCCAGCTCACCCAGGGACTTCGAAACCATATATTTT. It yields the protein CASSPRDFETIYF. The chain joins TRBV18 to TRBJ1-3; D is perhaps TRBD1 (5 bases). The length of the CDR3 is 13 residues. Germline CDR1 and CDR2: KGHSH and LQKENI. Trimming took off 3 bases at V and 10 bases at J, with 13 bases between the two ends. The variable domain in full, completed from reference TRBV18 and TRBJ1-3, reads NAGVMQNPRHLVRRRGQEARLRCSPMKGHSHVYWYRQLPEEGLKFMVYLQKENIIDESGMPKERFSAEFPKEGPSILRIQQVVRGDSAAYFCASSPRDFETIYFGEGSWLTVV.

The chain joins TRBV30 to TRBJ1-4; 7 bases align to TRBD1. Germline V gene sequence: CDR1 GTSNPN, CDR2 SVGIG (reference sequence). V lost 3 bases and J lost 5; bases outside the gene matches: 0. The CDR3 runs 12 residues. The CDR3 DNA is TGTGCCTGGAGGACAGGGAATGAAAAACTGTTTTTT. It specifies CAWRTGNEKLFF.

This clone was seen a handful of times. V is TRBV7-7 and J is TRBJ2-7; TRBD2 matches 10 bases. Germline values: CDR1 SSHAT, CDR2 FNYEAQ (reference sequence). With V trimmed by 5 bases and J by 6 bases, 10 bases remained unmatched. This CDR3 has 15 amino acids. The CDR3: CASSPHLAGAGEQYF. CDR3 in DNA: TGTGCCAGCAGCCCACACCTAGCGGGAGCGGGCGAGCAGTACTTC.

This clone was detected once. The chain employs TRBV6-5 and TRBJ2-7; 9 bases are a match to TRBD1. Trimming cost V 3 bases and J 4 bases; bases outside gene matches: 7. There are 15 residues in the CDR3. Germline-derived CDR1 and CDR2 are MNHEY and SVGAGI. The CDR3 reads CASSYGTGSIYEQYF. The CDR3 region has the DNA TGTGCCAGCAGTTATGGGACAGGGTCTATTTACGAGCAGTACTTC.

The CDR3 is CASSPPTQRETQYF. For the CDR3, the DNA is TGTGCCAGCTCACCCCCGACACAAAGAGAGACCCAGTACTTC. The chain couples TRBV18 to TRBJ2-5; no definite D call. This CDR3 has 14 residues. The germline V gene encodes CDR1 KGHSH and CDR2 LQKENI. Trimming removed 3 bases from V and 4 bases from J, with 12 bases in between.

The chain uses TRBV7-3 and TRBJ1-1, with D possibly being TRBD1 (5 bases). With 2 bases removed from V and 3 bases from J, the gap between germline ends came to 10 bases. This CDR3 region has 14 residues. Germline CDR1 reads SGHTA; CDR2 reads FQGTGA. In DNA, the CDR3 is TGTGCCAGCAGCTTACGGGGGGGGGACACTGAAGCTTTCTTT. Translation: CASSLRGGDTEAFF.